A selection of T cell receptor beta chains follows, all from one sample in a study of Graves' ophthalmopathy and Graves' hyperthyroidism. Each CDR3 protein gets one entry after TCRdb re-called the multiplex PCR reads with MiXCR. Among about 1.2 million distinct CDR3 sequences, 35% to 40% were seen once, and the ten largest hold over 8.5%. Sequencing input: peripheral blood or thyroid tissue (not recorded which). The receptors shown here come from an adult man with Graves' hyperthyroidism. The CDR3 runs from the conserved cysteine through the conserved F or W. The order of the fields is J gene, clone size, D gene, V gene, CDR3 DNA, CDR3 protein. A D gene is named only where the DNA matches it firmly. Expanded clones get a size class; other rows say once, few or many, or leave the size out.

J gene: TRBJ2-7; clone size: NA; D gene: NA; V gene: TRBV7-9; CDR3 DNA: TGTGCCAGCAGCTTAATGACAGTCGCAAACTACGAGCAGTACTTC; CDR3 protein: CASSLMTVANYEQYF
J gene: TRBJ1-6; clone size: many; D gene: NA; V gene: TRBV2; CDR3 DNA: TGTGCCAGCAGCAACGACAGGAGAAATTCACCCCTCCACTTT; CDR3 protein: CASSNDRRNSPLHF
J gene: TRBJ2-5; clone size: few; D gene: NA; V gene: TRBV5-1; CDR3 DNA: TGCGCCAGCAACTTAGTTCCGTCCCCTCAAGAGACCCAGTACTTC; CDR3 protein: CASNLVPSPQETQYF
J gene: TRBJ2-7; clone size: many; D gene: NA; V gene: TRBV19; CDR3 DNA: TGTGCCAGTAGTAGGCAGGGGAAGGCCTACGAGCAGTACTTC; CDR3 protein: CASSRQGKAYEQYF
J gene: TRBJ2-7; clone size: NA; D gene: NA; V gene: TRBV28; CDR3 DNA: TGTGCCAGCAGTCAAAAACAGGGCGAGAACTCCTACGAGCAGTACTTC; CDR3 protein: CASSQKQGENSYEQYF
J gene: TRBJ2-1; clone size: NA; D gene: NA; V gene: TRBV7-8; CDR3 DNA: TGTGCCAGCAGCTTAGCGGTGATACAGGGCTACTACAATGAGCAGTTCTTC; CDR3 protein: CASSLAVIQGYYNEQFF
J gene: TRBJ1-1; clone size: many; D gene: TRBD1; V gene: TRBV11-2; CDR3 DNA: TGTGCCAGCAGCCATCGACAGGGAAGGACTGAAGCTTTCTTT; CDR3 protein: CASSHRQGRTEAFF
J gene: TRBJ1-4; clone size: many; D gene: NA; V gene: TRBV15; CDR3 DNA: TGTGCCACCAGCAGAGATTTCGGTAATGAAAAACTGTTTTTT; CDR3 protein: CATSRDFGNEKLFF
J gene: TRBJ1-6; clone size: NA; D gene: NA; V gene: TRBV10-3; CDR3 DNA: TGTGCCAGCAGTGAAGCGGGGGAAAATTCACCCCTCCACTTT; CDR3 protein: CASSEAGENSPLHF
J gene: TRBJ2-5; clone size: many; D gene: NA; V gene: TRBV24-1; CDR3 DNA: TGTGCCACCAGTGAAGGGGGCGGGACACAAGAGACCCAGTACTTC; CDR3 protein: CATSEGGGTQETQYF
J gene: TRBJ2-7; clone size: many; D gene: TRBD1; V gene: TRBV2; CDR3 DNA: TGTGCCAGCACCAGACAGGGTGACGAGCAGTACTTC; CDR3 protein: CASTRQGDEQYF
J gene: TRBJ2-7; clone size: NA; D gene: TRBD1; V gene: TRBV29-1; CDR3 DNA: TGCAGCGTTCGGGGACAGGGGGCCCACGAGCAGTACTTC; CDR3 protein: CSVRGQGAHEQYF
J gene: TRBJ2-2; clone size: many; D gene: TRBD1; V gene: TRBV7-9; CDR3 DNA: TGTGCCAGCAGCACTACAGGGGTTGTTCCCGGGGAGCTGTTTTTT; CDR3 protein: CASSTTGVVPGELFF
J gene: TRBJ1-1; clone size: NA; D gene: NA; V gene: TRBV20-1; CDR3 DNA: TGCAGTGCTTCGGATCGGGTCTCTGAAGCTTTCTTT; CDR3 protein: CSASDRVSEAFF
J gene: TRBJ2-7; clone size: NA; D gene: TRBD1; V gene: TRBV7-9; CDR3 DNA: TGTGCCAGCAGCTCCCGGGACAGGGGATTGGTGCAGTACTTC; CDR3 protein: CASSSRDRGLVQYF
J gene: TRBJ1-1; clone size: NA; D gene: NA; V gene: TRBV10-2; CDR3 DNA: TGCGCCAGCGGGGAACAGGGAATCGCTGAAGCTTTCTTT; CDR3 protein: CASGEQGIAEAFF
J gene: TRBJ1-4; clone size: many; D gene: TRBD1; V gene: TRBV20-1; CDR3 DNA: TGCAGTGCGCAAGCAGGGACAGGGAATGAAAAACTGTTTTTT; CDR3 protein: CSAQAGTGNEKLFF
J gene: TRBJ2-5; clone size: many; D gene: TRBD2; V gene: TRBV20-1; CDR3 DNA: TGCAGTGCTAGAGATCTTAGGGGAGGGAAAGGGCAGGAGACCCAGTACTTC; CDR3 protein: CSARDLRGGKGQETQYF
J gene: TRBJ1-5; clone size: NA; D gene: NA; V gene: TRBV4-1; CDR3 DNA: TGCGCCAGCAGCCAAACAGTGTCCCAGCCCCAGCATTTT; CDR3 protein: CASSQTVSQPQHF
J gene: TRBJ1-5; clone size: NA; D gene: NA; V gene: TRBV28; CDR3 DNA: TGTGCCAGCAGTTTTTACCTCCGTGCGATGGGCAATCAGCCCCAGCATTTT; CDR3 protein: CASSFYLRAMGNQPQHF
J gene: TRBJ1-4; clone size: few; D gene: NA; V gene: TRBV7-9; CDR3 DNA: TGCGCCAGCAGCCAAGCTAGGACCGATTGGACTGAAAAACTGTTTTTT; CDR3 protein: CASSQARTDWTEKLFF
J gene: TRBJ1-4; clone size: NA; D gene: NA; V gene: TRBV5-1; CDR3 DNA: TGCGCCAGCAGCTCGGCCCGGCGGGCTAATGAAAAACTGTTTTTT; CDR3 protein: CASSSARRANEKLFF
J gene: TRBJ2-7; clone size: NA; D gene: TRBD2; V gene: TRBV20-1; CDR3 DNA: TGCAGTGCCCAGCAGAGCGGGAGGGCCTTCGAGCAGTACTTC; CDR3 protein: CSAQQSGRAFEQYF
J gene: TRBJ1-6; clone size: NA; D gene: TRBD1; V gene: TRBV15; CDR3 DNA: TGTGCCACCGAGAGGGACAGTTCACCCCTCCACTTT; CDR3 protein: CATERDSSPLHF
J gene: TRBJ2-5; clone size: NA; D gene: NA; V gene: TRBV7-9; CDR3 DNA: TGTGCCAGCTCTAACTGGGGGGAGACCCAGTACTTC; CDR3 protein: CASSNWGETQYF
J gene: TRBJ1-1; clone size: many; D gene: NA; V gene: TRBV6-9; CDR3 DNA: TGTGCCAGCAGCGACCTTCAGGGACGGAGTTTAACTGAAGCTTTCTTT; CDR3 protein: CASSDLQGRSLTEAFF
J gene: TRBJ1-4; clone size: many; D gene: TRBD1; V gene: TRBV29-1; CDR3 DNA: TGCAGCGTTACAGGGGGGTTTGAAAAACTGTTTTTT; CDR3 protein: CSVTGGFEKLFF
J gene: TRBJ2-5; clone size: few; D gene: TRBD2; V gene: TRBV5-1; CDR3 DNA: TGCACCAGCAGCTTGGATCCTAGGACTAGCGGGGGTGAGACCCAGTACTTC; CDR3 protein: CTSSLDPRTSGGETQYF
J gene: TRBJ2-5; clone size: many; D gene: TRBD1; V gene: TRBV7-2; CDR3 DNA: TGTGCCAGCAGCTCGTCGACAGGGACGGAGACCCAGTACTTC; CDR3 protein: CASSSSTGTETQYF
J gene: TRBJ1-1; clone size: many; D gene: TRBD1; V gene: TRBV2; CDR3 DNA: TGTGCCAGCAGTAAAACCCAACTCGGGACAGGGAGGGAATACGGTGAAGCTTTCTTT; CDR3 protein: CASSKTQLGTGREYGEAFF
J gene: TRBJ1-1; clone size: NA; D gene: TRBD1; V gene: TRBV5-5; CDR3 DNA: TGTGCCAGCAGCTCCAGGCAGGGGGCAGGGACTGAAGCTTTCTTT; CDR3 protein: CASSSRQGAGTEAFF
J gene: TRBJ1-6; clone size: few; D gene: NA; V gene: TRBV5-8; CDR3 DNA: TGTGCCAGCAGCACGGGACCGGTTTATAATTCACCCCTCCACTTT; CDR3 protein: CASSTGPVYNSPLHF